This T cell receptor (beta chain) was identified during a study of blood T cell repertoires in COVID-19. This CDR3 region has 13 residues. Germline loops: CDR1 SGHTA, CDR2 FQGNSA. V was pared by 6 bases and J by 5 bases, with 13 bases between. Sequencing used immunoSEQ multiplex PCR; TCRdb keeps in-frame clones, though not all of them. The sample records 320,000 or so clones, about 90% being singletons. What was sequenced was PBMCs or T cells enriched from blood (not recorded which). The receptor was derived from a woman aged 30 to 39 who had recovered from COVID-19. The V gene is TRBV7-2, the J gene TRBJ1-2; D is ambiguous. CDR3 loop: CASSEEGGYGYTF. DNA for the CDR3: TGTGCCAGCAGTGAGGAGGGAGGGTATGGCTACACCTTC.